These T cell receptor beta chains were read from a single sample in a study of cytomegalovirus exposure and HLA in healthy donors. The repertoire was sequenced with immunoSEQ multiplex PCR; TCRdb's copy has only in-frame clones and lacks some. The profile shows over 55,000 clones, around 84% of them singletons. Material: PBMCs. Source of these receptors: a male donor in good health and CMV-seronegative. Both conserved end residues are trimmed from each CDR3. A D gene is named only where the DNA matches it firmly. The listing skips clone size in some rows; elsewhere it reads once, few, many or a size class.

.,TRBJ2-5,.,TRBV6-5,ASSAAGRETQY
.,TRBJ1-1,.,TRBV27,ASSFTGGLTEAF
TRBD1,TRBJ2-7,.,TRBV5-6,ASSLGEWDRGAYEQY
TRBD2,TRBJ2-3,.,TRBV10-3,AISESGTRHPDTQY
TRBD1,TRBJ1-1,.,TRBV5-1,ASSFGQGAGNTEAF
TRBD1,TRBJ1-2,.,TRBV30,AWSYPGQGANYGYT
.,TRBJ1-1,.,TRBV9,ASSVGQGTNTEAF
TRBD1,TRBJ1-5,.,TRBV27,ASRKQGGQPQH
.,TRBJ1-1,.,TRBV6-5,ASSAGPNTEAF
TRBD1,TRBJ1-3,.,TRBV9,ASSGGDSSSGNTIY
.,TRBJ2-6,.,TRBV5-1,ASSLSVSGANVLT
TRBD1,TRBJ1-2,.,TRBV5-1,ASSLRDSLRDGYT
.,TRBJ1-6,.,TRBV6-4,ASRLISSYNSPLH
.,TRBJ1-2,.,TRBV13,ASSLGTDYGYT
.,TRBJ2-7,.,TRBV28,ASSFGTFSYEQY
.,TRBJ2-1,.,TRBV9,ASSVDSRRNNEQF
TRBD1,TRBJ1-3,.,TRBV6-5,ASSYTAGGLGNTIY
TRBD1,TRBJ1-5,.,TRBV30,AWSPPGQGIYSNQPQH
.,TRBJ2-1,.,TRBV6-4,ASSGSAGIDEQF
.,TRBJ2-2,.,TRBV6-1,ASRQQRAAGELF
.,TRBJ1-5,.,TRBV7-9,ASSLGASNQPQH
TRBD1,TRBJ2-1,few,TRBV11-3,ASSSGQGLDNEQF
.,TRBJ2-3,.,TRBV5-6,ASSDSADTQY
TRBD2,TRBJ2-5,.,TRBV5-8,ASSVWDYHQETQY
.,TRBJ2-2,.,TRBV6-4,ASSDFGTSNTGELF
.,TRBJ1-2,.,TRBV7-3,ASSLYPGVGYT
.,TRBJ2-7,.,TRBV10-3,AISESGRGGEQY
.,TRBJ2-3,.,TRBV7-2,ASSLVGAGKGDTQY
TRBD1,TRBJ1-3,.,TRBV7-9,ASSLGWTGTLLGNTIY
.,TRBJ2-5,.,TRBV19,ASSSSGLVQETQY
.,TRBJ2-2,.,TRBV6-1,ASKRQGGTGELF
.,TRBJ1-4,.,TRBV7-9,ASSDSTNEKLF
TRBD2,TRBJ2-3,.,TRBV6-5,ASSPLAGGTDTQY
TRBD1,TRBJ2-2,.,TRBV7-2,ASSSGTVYTGELF
TRBD1,TRBJ1-2,.,TRBV7-2,ASSLDRTGGRYGYT
.,TRBJ2-3,.,TRBV7-7,ASSPAGISTDTQY